This record concerns one T cell receptor (beta chain) sequence. The data were obtained in a study of blood T cell repertoires in COVID-19. Across the whole study: Donors in the United States, Italy and Spain gave samples during acute or convalescent COVID-19. The analysed material was cDNA or gDNA that came from T cells, B-cell-depleted T cells, or PBMCs.

CDR3 length equals 13 residues. V was cut by 9 bases and J by 6 bases, with 14 bases left in between. Per germline, CDR1 KGHDR and CDR2 SFDVKD. How the authors handled the data: From reference gene primer amplification, estimates of nucleated cell counts were derived. Profiled with immunoSEQ multiplex PCR; TCRdb holds only in-frame clones, not every one. V and J calls plus clone size are reproduced from that table; the DNA served to infer D and trimming. The table shows roughly 160,000 clones, with 80% to 90% occurring only once. The chain recombines TRBV24-1 with TRBJ1-5; D ambiguous. The sequenced sample consisted of peripheral blood. The receptor was derived from a woman older than 75 with acute or convalescent COVID-19. In nucleotides, the CDR3 is TGTGCCACCTCAGCGCTCCCCGGTCAGCCCCAGCATTTT. Translated, it gives CATSALPGQPQHF.